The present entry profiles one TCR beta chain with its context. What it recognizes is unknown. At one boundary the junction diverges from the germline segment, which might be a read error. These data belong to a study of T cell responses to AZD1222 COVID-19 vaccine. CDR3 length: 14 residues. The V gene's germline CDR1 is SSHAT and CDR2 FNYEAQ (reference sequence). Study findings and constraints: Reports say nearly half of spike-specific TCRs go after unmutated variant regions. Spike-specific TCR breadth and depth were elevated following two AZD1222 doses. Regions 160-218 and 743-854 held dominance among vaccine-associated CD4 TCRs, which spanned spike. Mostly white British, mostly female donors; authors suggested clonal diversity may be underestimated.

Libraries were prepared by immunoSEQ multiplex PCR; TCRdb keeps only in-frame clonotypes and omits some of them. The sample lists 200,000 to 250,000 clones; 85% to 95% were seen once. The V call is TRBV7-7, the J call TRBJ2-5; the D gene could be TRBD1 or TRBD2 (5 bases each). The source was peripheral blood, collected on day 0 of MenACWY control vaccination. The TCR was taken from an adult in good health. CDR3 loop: CASSRPGPQETQYF. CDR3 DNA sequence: TGTGCTAGCAGCAGACCGGGACCCCAAGAGACCCAGTACTTC.